Reported below is one T cell receptor beta chain. There is no known antigen for this receptor. One base away there is no much larger clone; base qualities are not given. The method was the immunoSEQ multiplex PCR assay. For the multiplex PCR, a mixture combining 60 forward primers for TCR Vbeta segments and 13 reverse primers for TCR Jbeta segments was used. A multiplex PCR assay on genomic DNA amplified the CDR3 region of rearranged TCR beta genes. The Illumina HiSeq System was used to sequence the amplified TCR beta libraries as 87-base-pair reads. For the original study's pipeline: A later analysis counted around 72 million unique TCR beta chains across the 600 to 850 repertoires, and 10 million to 11 million of these chains were shared by at least two donors. Raw reads were error-corrected and collapsed into unique sequences with a nearest-neighbor algorithm that merged closely related sequences to remove PCR and sequencing errors. CDR3 sequences were aligned to IMGT reference sequences to assign V, D and J gene segments. For a sequence to be retained, a match of at least six nucleotides to both a V gene segment and a J gene segment was required. Rearrangements were classified as productive when the CDR3 lacked stop codons and remained in frame with V and J, and all other rearrangements were classified as non-productive. Following IMGT convention, CDR3 was defined as the stretch from the second conserved V-encoded cysteine up to the conserved J-encoded phenylalanine. Sequences without an unambiguous match to a single V gene segment were excluded from the earlier analysis of approximately 600 of the donors. An earlier analysis of fewer than 750 of the donors called V segments functional above 56.7% productive rearrangements and segregating when the between-donor standard deviation exceeded 5%. A statistical classification framework was built for diagnosing cytomegalovirus status from the catalog of TCR beta chain sequences. In a later analysis, V and J genes were assigned by comparing TCR nucleotide sequences against IMGT/GENE-DB human TR gene sequences. A later analysis assigned CDR3 sequences and most-parsimonious VDJ recombination scenarios with the TCRdist pipeline. In a later analysis, each TCR beta chain was defined by its CDR3 amino acid sequence together with its V-gene family, and reads without a unique V-gene family were excluded. As a way to deal with suspected cross-contamination and a sequencing artifact, a later analysis dropped 500 to 700 nucleotide sequences that were highly shared and had low generation probability. A later analysis calculated a clonal expansion index for each public chain from normalized within-repertoire ranks of inferred template counts. A later analysis computed generation probabilities with a VDJ recombination model fitted to out-of-frame rearrangements, and checked the results against IGoR. A later analysis scored TCR-TCR, TCR-HLA and TCR-CMV co-occurrence with hypergeometric tests, applying a repertoire-size bias correction to TCR pairs. A later analysis estimated false discovery rates by permuting HLA or CMV assignments 20 times. In a later analysis, co-occurring TCRs were grouped using DBSCAN, and TCRdist sequence similarity was added for clustering within HLA-allele-positive subsets. For co-occurrence clustering, repertoires with fewer than 30,000 or more than 120,000 public chains were excluded, along with roughly 5 repertoires with anomalous nucleotide sharing. In its TCRdb copy, this immuneACCESS table keeps in-frame sequences only and misses some clones. Where compared with another copy, unresolved V genes explain less than half of these, and the others have no known cause. The V and J calls and the clone size are those of that table, but D and trimming were determined from the DNA. For this sample there are about 200,000 clones; over 75% appear just once. The ten largest make up just under 3% of the sample.

From cysteine to phenylalanine, the CDR3 is 16 amino acids long. Just CDR3 DNA is preserved here, 48 bases in frame from base 1. The CDR1 and CDR2 encoded by the germline V gene (reference sequence) are SGHKS and YYEKEE. The junction shows trimming of 4 bases on V and 1 base on J, and the gene matches do not reach 8 bases of it. This sample stems from a study of cytomegalovirus exposure and HLA in healthy donors (dated by TCRdb to about 2017). Turning to the overall study: An earlier analysis of several hundred of the donors reported about 260 Gb of sequence data and 117 million unique TCR beta sequences obtained from around 190 million T cells. An early release covering around 630 HLA-typed donors comprised 250 to 350 gigabases of sequencing data and tens of millions of unique TCR sequences. The later analysis used no new phenotypic data to find candidate immune exposures, relying instead on TCR beta sequences and their occurrence across donors. In addition to the first cohort of 666 subjects, a separate validation cohort of 120 different subjects was used. The study profiled the T cell repertoires of fewer than 850 subjects by immunosequencing and related them to cytomegalovirus serostatus. Alongside the repertoire data, information on donor age, sex, ethnicity and CMV serostatus was compiled. About five DR-DQ haplotypes were handled as single units for association and clustering, since linkage in the cohort was strong. Typing coverage differed by locus: A, B, C, DRB1 and DQB1 were typed in about 620-630 donors, DQA1 in approximately 520, DPA1 in around 600, and DPB1 in approximately 450. An earlier analysis of fewer than 700 of the donors applied high-throughput TCR beta sequencing to assess whether each TCR beta V gene segment acted as functional or pseudogenic. A later analysis re-analyzed previously published TCR beta repertoires from 660 or so donors and added high-resolution HLA genotyping to study TCR occurrence patterns. Both class I and class II loci were covered by HLA typing, at four-digit resolution. The study aimed to test whether signatures of past pathogen exposure could be identified by cataloging public T cell receptors. A later genetic analysis took genome-wide SNP genotypes for about three fifths of the 666 donors and used that subset as a discovery cohort. Across some 400 genotyped donors of the cohort, an average of roughly 250,000 unique TCR beta nucleotide sequences per donor were sequenced, and roughly a sixth of those sequences were non-productive. Of the 300 to 450 genotyped donors, 65% to 90% fell in the genetic ancestry cluster associated with self-reported Caucasian donors. The study combined high-throughput TCR immunosequencing, statistical association of individual TCRs with disease status, and machine learning to predict cytomegalovirus infection status. All discovery cohort repertoires had been generated using a single sequencing platform.

The cohort was made up of about 610 healthy bone marrow donors. At the time of sampling, every cohort member was nominally healthy, though immune exposures that went unrecorded were likely present. The donor tested CMV seronegative and was one of the 352 seronegative cohort members. A peripheral blood sample was collected from each donor, and TCR beta sequencing was performed on peripheral blood mononuclear cells. Genomic DNA extraction from the blood cell samples was performed with the Qiagen DNeasy Blood Extraction Kit. What the work shows at the level of the full study, not this receptor alone: This cohort had only TCR beta chains sequenced, and the lack of alpha or paired-chain data limited which features could be detected. In a later analysis, TCR association rates were found to vary across HLA loci, with the most associated TCRs seen for DRB1 alleles and the fewest for HLA-C alleles. A cluster of highly shared sequence variants was judged likely to be a technical artifact of the sequencing pipeline. Linkage disequilibrium might explain the correlated functional status among segregating V segments, but an unknown experimental factor could not be excluded. Three of the identified cytomegalovirus-associated TCR beta chains were confirmed in vitro to be specific for cytomegalovirus antigens. In a later analysis, most CMV-associated TCR beta chains were found to appear HLA-restricted, with HLA associations seemingly driven largely by CMV exposure. A further reported finding was that TCR beta sequences accurately predicted the HLA-A and HLA-B alleles for most subjects in the first cohort. A later analysis reported that several top co-occurrence clusters appeared linked to parvovirus B19, influenza, CMV and Epstein-Barr virus. Most TCR sequences were observed very rarely across donors, whereas some public TCRs were present in many individuals. Because counts were too low, roughly 18 rarely observed V segments, including chromosome 9 orphons, were left out of the earlier analysis of over 550 of the donors. Because the 87-base-pair reads could not distinguish some IMGT-functional V segments, including TRBV6-2 and TRBV6-3, those segments were excluded. It was suggested by the authors that the approach could potentially be generalized to other disease states and immunological phenotypes. Compared with the 666-donor mean, donors in an Asian-associated ancestry cluster had fewer N-insertions in productive TCRs, according to a later genetic analysis. The presence/absence analyses assumed that sequencing depth was roughly uniform across donors, and that assumption may not be true. V-gene and J-gene trimming of TCR beta chains was associated with a missense DCLRE1C variant in a later genetic analysis, and the association was replicated in an independent cohort. For the cohort, immune exposure information was limited to CMV serostatus. HLA typing was unavailable for some donors at each locus, so association tests used only the typed subset. When HLA alleles, especially DR and DQ, strongly co-occurred, TCR associations were difficult to assign to individual alleles. In a later analysis, HLA-associated TCR beta chains showed more clonal expansion and lower generation probabilities than non-associated chains that were equally common. Specific HLA alleles were associated with 16,951 TCR beta sequences at a false discovery rate of 0.05 in a later analysis. The study gave a list of 150 to 200 TCR beta chains associated with cytomegalovirus. The classifier was reported to diagnose cytomegalovirus status with high specificity and sensitivity in both the original cohort and the validation cohort. An earlier analysis of some 560 of the donors showed that most TCR beta V segments appeared in productive rearrangements either about 87% or about 30% of the time, which broadly matched IMGT annotations.

This receptor was obtained from a woman in her 30s in good health and CMV-seronegative. The sequence is built from TRBV5-5 and TRBJ2-1, with 7 central nucleotides matching TRBD2. The sample taken for sequencing was PBMCs. CDR3 sequence: CASSPTLAVSYNEQFF. The nucleotide sequence is TGTGCCAGCAGCCCGACTCTAGCGGTTTCCTACAATGAGCAGTTCTTC.